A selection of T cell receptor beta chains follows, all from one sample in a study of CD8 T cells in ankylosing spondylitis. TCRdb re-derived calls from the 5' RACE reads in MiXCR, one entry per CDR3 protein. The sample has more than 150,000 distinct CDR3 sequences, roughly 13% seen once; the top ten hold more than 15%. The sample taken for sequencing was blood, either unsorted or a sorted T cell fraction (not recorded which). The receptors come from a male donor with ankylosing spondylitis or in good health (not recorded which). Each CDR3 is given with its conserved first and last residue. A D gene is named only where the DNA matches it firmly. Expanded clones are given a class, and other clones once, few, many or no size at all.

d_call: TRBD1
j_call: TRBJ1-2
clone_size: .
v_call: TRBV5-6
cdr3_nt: TGTGCCAGCAGCTTGGGAGGGGGCGACTATGGCTACACCTTC
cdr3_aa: CASSLGGGDYGYTF

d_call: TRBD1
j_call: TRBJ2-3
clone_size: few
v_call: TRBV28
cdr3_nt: TGTGCCACCCTAGACGGGGACAGTAGATTAGATACGCAGTATTTT
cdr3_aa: CATLDGDSRLDTQYF

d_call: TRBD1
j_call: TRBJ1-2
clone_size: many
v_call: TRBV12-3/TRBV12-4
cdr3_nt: TGTGCCAGCAGTTTAAGGGACAGCTATGGCTACACCTTC
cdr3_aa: CASSLRDSYGYTF

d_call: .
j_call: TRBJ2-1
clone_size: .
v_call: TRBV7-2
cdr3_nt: TGTGCCAGCAGCTTAACCGGCAGTCTCAATGAGCAGTTCTTC
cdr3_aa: CASSLTGSLNEQFF

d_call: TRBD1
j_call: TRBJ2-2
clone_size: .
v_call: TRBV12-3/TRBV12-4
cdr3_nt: TGTGCCAGCAGCATTGGGACAGGGGACACCGGGGAGCTGTTTTTT
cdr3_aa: CASSIGTGDTGELFF

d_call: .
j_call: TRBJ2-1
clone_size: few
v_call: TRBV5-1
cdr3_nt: TGCGCCAGCAGCCTGGACGGGGTAGCGGCCTACAATGAGCAGTTCTTC
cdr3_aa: CASSLDGVAAYNEQFF

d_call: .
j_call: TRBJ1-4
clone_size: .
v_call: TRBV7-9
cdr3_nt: TGTGCCAGCAGCCCAACCACAGGACCGGGAGATGAAAAACTGTTTTTT
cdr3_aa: CASSPTTGPGDEKLFF

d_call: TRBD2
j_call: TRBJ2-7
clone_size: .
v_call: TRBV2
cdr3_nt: TGTGCCAGCAGGGTTAGCGGGGGTTCCTACGAGCAGTACTTC
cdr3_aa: CASRVSGGSYEQYF

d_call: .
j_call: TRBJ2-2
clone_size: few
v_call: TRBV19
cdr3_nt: TGTGCCAGTAGTATCGGGCAGGTCGCCGGGGAGCTGTTTTTT
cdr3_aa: CASSIGQVAGELFF

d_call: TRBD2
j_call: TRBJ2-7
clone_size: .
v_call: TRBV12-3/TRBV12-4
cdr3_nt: TGTGCCAGCAGCCTCAGAGATAGCGGGAGTGGGTACGAGCAGTACTTC
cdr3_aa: CASSLRDSGSGYEQYF

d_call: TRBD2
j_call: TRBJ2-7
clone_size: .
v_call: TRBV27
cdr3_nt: TGTGCCAGCAGGCCGCTAGCGGGCTCCTACGAGCAGTACTTC
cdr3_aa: CASRPLAGSYEQYF

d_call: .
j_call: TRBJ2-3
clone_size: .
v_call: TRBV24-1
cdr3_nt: TGTGCCACCAGTGAAGGGATACTAAGAGATACGCAGTATTTT
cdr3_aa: CATSEGILRDTQYF

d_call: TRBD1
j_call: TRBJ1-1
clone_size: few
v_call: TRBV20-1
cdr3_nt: TGCAGTGCTAGAGATACAGACAGGGGGATTCCCTTAATTCTGAACACTGAAGCTTTCTTT
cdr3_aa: CSARDTDRGIPLILNTEAFF

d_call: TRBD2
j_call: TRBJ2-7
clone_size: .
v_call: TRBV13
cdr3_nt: TGTGCCAGCAGACCGGCGGGAGAGGGTTACGAGCAGTACTTC
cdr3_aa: CASRPAGEGYEQYF

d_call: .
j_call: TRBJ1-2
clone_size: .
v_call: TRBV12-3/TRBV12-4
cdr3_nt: TGTGCCAGCAGTTTAGCGCCCTACACTAACTATGGCTACACCTTC
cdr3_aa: CASSLAPYTNYGYTF

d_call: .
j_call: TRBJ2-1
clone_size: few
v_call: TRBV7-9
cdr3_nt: TGTGCCAGCAGCCCCCCTCCGGCTGATGAGCAGTTCTTC
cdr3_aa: CASSPPPADEQFF

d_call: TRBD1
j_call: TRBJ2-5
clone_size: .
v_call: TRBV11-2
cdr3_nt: TGTGACAGCAGCCCGGGACAGGAGGGAAAAGAGACCCAGTACTTC
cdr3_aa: CDSSPGQEGKETQYF

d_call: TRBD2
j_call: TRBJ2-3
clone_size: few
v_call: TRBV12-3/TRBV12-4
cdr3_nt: TGTGCCAGCAGTTCCGGGACTAGCGGGAATGGGGATACGCAGTATTTT
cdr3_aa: CASSSGTSGNGDTQYF

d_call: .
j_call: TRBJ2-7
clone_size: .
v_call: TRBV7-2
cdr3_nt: TGTGCCAGCAGCTCTATGTCAGTCTACGAGCAGTACTTC
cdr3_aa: CASSSMSVYEQYF

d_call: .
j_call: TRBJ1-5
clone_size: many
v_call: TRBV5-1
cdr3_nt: TGCGCCAGCAGCTTTGAAGGTACTCAGCCCCAGCATTTT
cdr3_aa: CASSFEGTQPQHF

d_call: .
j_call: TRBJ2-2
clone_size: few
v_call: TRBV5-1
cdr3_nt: TGCGCCAGCAGCTTGGAAAGCAACACCGGGGAGCTGTTTTTT
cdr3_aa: CASSLESNTGELFF

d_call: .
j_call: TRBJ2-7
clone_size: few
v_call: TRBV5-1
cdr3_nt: TGCGCCAGCAGCCTCACCCGGGGAGACGAGCAGTACTTC
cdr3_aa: CASSLTRGDEQYF

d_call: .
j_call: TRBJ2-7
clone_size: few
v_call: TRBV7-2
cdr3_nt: TGTGCCAGCAGATGGGGGCACCACGAGCAGTACTTC
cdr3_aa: CASRWGHHEQYF

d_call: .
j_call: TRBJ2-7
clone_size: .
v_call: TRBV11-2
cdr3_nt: TGTGCCAGCAGCTTACTGTACGGGACTCGGAACGAGCAGTACTTC
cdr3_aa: CASSLLYGTRNEQYF

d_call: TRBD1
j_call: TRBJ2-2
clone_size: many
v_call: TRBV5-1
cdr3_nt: TGCGCCAGCAGCTCGGATTCAGGGACAGGGGGCACCGGGGAGCTGTTTTTT
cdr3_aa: CASSSDSGTGGTGELFF

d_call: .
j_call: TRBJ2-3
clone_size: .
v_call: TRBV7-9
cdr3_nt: TGTGCCAGCAGGTCGAGCCTAGGGATTAGCACAGATACGCAGTATTTT
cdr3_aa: CASRSSLGISTDTQYF

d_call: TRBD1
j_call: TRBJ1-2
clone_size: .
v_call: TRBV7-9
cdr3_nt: TGTGCCAGCAGCCCAGTACTACAGGGGGCGGAAGGTGGCTACACCTTC
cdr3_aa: CASSPVLQGAEGGYTF

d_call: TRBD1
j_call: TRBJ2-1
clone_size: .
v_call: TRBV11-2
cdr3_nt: TGTGCCAGCAGCCCCACCGACAGGGTCTATGAGCAGTTCTTC
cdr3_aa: CASSPTDRVYEQFF

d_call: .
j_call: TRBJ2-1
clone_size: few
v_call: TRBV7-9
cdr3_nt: TGTGCCAGCAGCCCCAAGTCTTACAATGAGCAGTTCTTC
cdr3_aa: CASSPKSYNEQFF

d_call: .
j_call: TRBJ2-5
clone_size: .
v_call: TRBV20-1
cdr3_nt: TGCAGTGCCGCCCCCCCAAGGGGCGCCCAAGAGACCCAGTACTTC
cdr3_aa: CSAAPPRGAQETQYF

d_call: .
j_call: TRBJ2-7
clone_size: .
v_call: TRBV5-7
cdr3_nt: TGTGCCAGCAGCTTGTGTGGAGGGGGCGGCGAGCAGTACTTC
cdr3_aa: CASSLCGGGGEQYF

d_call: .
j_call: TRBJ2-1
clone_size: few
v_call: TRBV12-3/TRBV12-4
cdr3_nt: TGTGCCAGCAGTTTTTCGGGGGGACTGGGGGGGCATGAGCAGTTCTTC
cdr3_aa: CASSFSGGLGGHEQFF

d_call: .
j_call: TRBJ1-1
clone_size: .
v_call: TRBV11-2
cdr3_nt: TGTGCCAGCAGCTTTTGGGACGCTGCTACTGAAGCTTTCTTT
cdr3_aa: CASSFWDAATEAFF

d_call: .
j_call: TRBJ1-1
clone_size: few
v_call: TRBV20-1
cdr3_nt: TGCAGTGCTAGGGGCCCCGAACGAACTGAAGCTTTCTTT
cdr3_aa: CSARGPERTEAFF

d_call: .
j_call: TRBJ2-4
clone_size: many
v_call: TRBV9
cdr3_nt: TGTGCCAGCGGTCCTACAGGGTTTGGCATTCAGTACTTC
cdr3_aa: CASGPTGFGIQYF

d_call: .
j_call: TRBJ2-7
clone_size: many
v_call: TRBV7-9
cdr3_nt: TGTGCCAGCAGCAAACAGGGAACCCTCTACGAGCAGTACTTC
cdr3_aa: CASSKQGTLYEQYF

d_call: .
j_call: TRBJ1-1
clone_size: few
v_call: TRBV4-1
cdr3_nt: TGCGCCAGCAGCCAAAGGTCAGGGGTCGTCACTGAAGCTTTCTTT
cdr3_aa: CASSQRSGVVTEAFF

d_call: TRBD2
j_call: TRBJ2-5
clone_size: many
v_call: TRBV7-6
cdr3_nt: TGTGCCAGCAGCTGGATAGCGGGAGTGGAAGAGACCCAGTACTTC
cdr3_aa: CASSWIAGVEETQYF

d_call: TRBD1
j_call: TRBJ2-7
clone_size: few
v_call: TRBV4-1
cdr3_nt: TGCGCCAGCAGCCAAGATTTTATGGGACAGGTCCCCTACGAGCAGTACTTC
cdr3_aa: CASSQDFMGQVPYEQYF

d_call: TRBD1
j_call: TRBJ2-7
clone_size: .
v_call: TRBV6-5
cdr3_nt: TGTGCCAGCAGTTCCTTGACAGGGGGGATCGACGAGCAGTACTTC
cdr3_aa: CASSSLTGGIDEQYF

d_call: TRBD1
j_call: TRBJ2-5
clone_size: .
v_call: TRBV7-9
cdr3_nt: TGTGCCAGCAGCTCCACCCAGGACAGGGGTAGAGAGACCCAGTACTTC
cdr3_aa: CASSSTQDRGRETQYF

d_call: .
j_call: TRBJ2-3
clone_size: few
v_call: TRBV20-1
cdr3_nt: TGCAGTGCTGCTCAACCGGGAACCCAGGGGAATACGCAGTATTTT
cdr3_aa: CSAAQPGTQGNTQYF

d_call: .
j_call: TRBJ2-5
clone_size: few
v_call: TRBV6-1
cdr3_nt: TGTGCCAGCAGCTCCCCGGACACCTCTGTGGGAGAGACCCAGTACTTC
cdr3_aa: CASSSPDTSVGETQYF

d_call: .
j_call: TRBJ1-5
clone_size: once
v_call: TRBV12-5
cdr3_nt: TGTGCTAGTGGTATTAGCTCTTGG
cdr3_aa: CASGISSW

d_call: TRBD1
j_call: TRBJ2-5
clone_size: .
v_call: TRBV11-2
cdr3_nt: TGTGCCAGCAGCTTATGGGACCCTACCGGGACAGGGCTCCAAGAGACCCAGTACTTC
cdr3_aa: CASSLWDPTGTGLQETQYF

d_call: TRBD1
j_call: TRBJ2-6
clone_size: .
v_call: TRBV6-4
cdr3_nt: TGTGCCAGCTCCCGGACAGGGCCCGTTTCTGGGGCCAACGTCCTGACTTTC
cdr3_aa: CASSRTGPVSGANVLTF

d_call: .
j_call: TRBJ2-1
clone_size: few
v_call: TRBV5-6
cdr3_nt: TGTGCCAGCAGCTTGTTGGCGGGTGGTGAGCAGTTCTTC
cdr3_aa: CASSLLAGGEQFF

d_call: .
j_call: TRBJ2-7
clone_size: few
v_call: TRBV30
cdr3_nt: TGTGCCTGGACAGGGCCCCTGGGCTCCTACGAGCAGTACTTC
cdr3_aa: CAWTGPLGSYEQYF

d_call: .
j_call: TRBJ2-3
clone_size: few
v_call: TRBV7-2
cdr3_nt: TGTGCCAGCAGCATCTTCGTTGGCACAGATACGCAGTATTTT
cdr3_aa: CASSIFVGTDTQYF